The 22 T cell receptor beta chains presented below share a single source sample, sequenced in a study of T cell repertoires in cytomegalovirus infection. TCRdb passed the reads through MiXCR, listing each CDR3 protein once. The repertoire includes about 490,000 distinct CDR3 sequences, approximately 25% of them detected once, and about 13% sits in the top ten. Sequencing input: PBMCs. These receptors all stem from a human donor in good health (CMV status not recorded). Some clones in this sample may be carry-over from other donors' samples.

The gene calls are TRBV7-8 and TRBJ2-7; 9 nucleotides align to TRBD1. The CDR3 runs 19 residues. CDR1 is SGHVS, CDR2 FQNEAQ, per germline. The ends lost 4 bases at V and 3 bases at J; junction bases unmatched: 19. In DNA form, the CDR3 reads TGTGCCAGCAGCTCTCCGCGGCCTACCGGGACAGGGTTCATCTACGAGCAGTACGTC. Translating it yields CASSSPRPTGTGFIYEQYV.

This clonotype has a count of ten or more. Here the CDR3 reads CASSYVPKETQYF. The CDR3 DNA reads as TGTGCCAGCAGTTACGTGCCTAAAGAGACCCAGTACTTC. This sequence joins TRBV12-3 or TRBV12-4 and TRBJ2-5; D remains unclear. CDR3 length equals 13 residues. The V gene lost 4 bases and the J gene lost 3 bases, with 9 bases spanning the gap.

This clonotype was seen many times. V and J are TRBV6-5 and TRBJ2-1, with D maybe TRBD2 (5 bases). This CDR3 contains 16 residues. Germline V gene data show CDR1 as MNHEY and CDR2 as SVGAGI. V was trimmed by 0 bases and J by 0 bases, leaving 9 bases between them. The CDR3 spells CASSYSSGSSYNEQFF. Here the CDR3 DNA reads TGTGCCAGCAGTTACTCTTCGGGGAGCTCCTACAATGAGCAGTTCTTC.

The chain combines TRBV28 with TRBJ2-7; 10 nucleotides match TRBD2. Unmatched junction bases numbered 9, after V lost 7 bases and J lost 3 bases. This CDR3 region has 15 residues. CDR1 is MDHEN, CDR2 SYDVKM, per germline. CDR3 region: CASNSVAGGSYEQYF. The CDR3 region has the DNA TGTGCCAGCAACTCCGTAGCGGGAGGCAGCTACGAGCAGTACTTC.

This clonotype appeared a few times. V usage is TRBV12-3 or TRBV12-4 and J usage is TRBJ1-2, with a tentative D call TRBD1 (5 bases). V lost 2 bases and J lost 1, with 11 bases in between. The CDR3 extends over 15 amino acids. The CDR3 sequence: CASSLPDRINYGYTF. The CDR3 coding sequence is TGTGCCAGCAGTTTACCCGACAGAATTAACTATGGCTACACCTTC.

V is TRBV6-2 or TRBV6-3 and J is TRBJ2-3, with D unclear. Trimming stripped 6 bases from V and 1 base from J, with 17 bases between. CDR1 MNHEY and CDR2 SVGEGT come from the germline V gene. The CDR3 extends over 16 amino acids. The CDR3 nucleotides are TGTGCCAGCAGCTCCCCCCGGCAGGCCGGCACAGATACGCAGTATTTT. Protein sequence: CASSSPRQAGTDTQYF.

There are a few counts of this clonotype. In DNA form, the CDR3 reads TGTGCCAGCAGCCCTCCCGGAGGGCAGCCCCAGCATTTT. As protein: CASSPPGGQPQHF. The gene calls are TRBV7-6 and TRBJ1-5; D is unresolved. This CDR3 spans 13 amino acids. Germline V lookup: CDR1 SGHVS, CDR2 FNYEAQ. V was shortened by 5 bases and J by 7 bases, with 12 bases between the two germline ends.

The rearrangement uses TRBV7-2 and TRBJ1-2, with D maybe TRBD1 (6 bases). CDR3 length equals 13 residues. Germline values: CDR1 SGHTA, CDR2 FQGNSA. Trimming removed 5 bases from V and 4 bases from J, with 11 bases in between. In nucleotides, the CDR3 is TGTGCCAGCAGCGCGGGACAAATCTATGGCTACACCTTC. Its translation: CASSAGQIYGYTF.

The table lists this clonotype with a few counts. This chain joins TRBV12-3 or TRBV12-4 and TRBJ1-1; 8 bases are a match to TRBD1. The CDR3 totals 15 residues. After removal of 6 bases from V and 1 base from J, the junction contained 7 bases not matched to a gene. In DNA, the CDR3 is TGTGCCAGCAGATCCGACGACAGGGGGAACACTGAAGCTTTCTTT. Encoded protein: CASRSDDRGNTEAFF.

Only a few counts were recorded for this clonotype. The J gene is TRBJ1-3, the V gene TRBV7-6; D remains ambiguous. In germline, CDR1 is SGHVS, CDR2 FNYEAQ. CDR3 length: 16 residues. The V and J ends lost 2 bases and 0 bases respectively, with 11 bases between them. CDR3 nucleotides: TGTGCCAGCAGCTTATTCGGGCATTTCTCTGGAAACACCATATATTTT. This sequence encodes CASSLFGHFSGNTIYF. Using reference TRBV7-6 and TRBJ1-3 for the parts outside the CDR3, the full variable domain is GAGVSQSPRYKVTKRGQDVALRCDPISGHVSLYWYRQALGQGPEFLTYFNYEAQQDKSGLPNDRFSAERPEGSISTLTIQRTEQRDSAMYRCASSLFGHFSGNTIYFGEGSWLTVV.

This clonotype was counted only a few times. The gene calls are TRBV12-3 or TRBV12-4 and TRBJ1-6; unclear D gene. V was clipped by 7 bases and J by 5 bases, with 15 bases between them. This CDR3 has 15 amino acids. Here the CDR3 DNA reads TGTGCCAGCAACCCTGGACGAGTGGATAATTCACCCCTCCACTTT. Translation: CASNPGRVDNSPLHF.

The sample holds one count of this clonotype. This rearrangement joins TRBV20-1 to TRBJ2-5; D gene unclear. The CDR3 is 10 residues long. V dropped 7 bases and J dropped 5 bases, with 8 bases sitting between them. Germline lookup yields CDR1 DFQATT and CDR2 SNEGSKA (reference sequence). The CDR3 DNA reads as TGCAGTGGGGTTGAGGAGACCCAGTACTTC. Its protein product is CSGVEETQYF.

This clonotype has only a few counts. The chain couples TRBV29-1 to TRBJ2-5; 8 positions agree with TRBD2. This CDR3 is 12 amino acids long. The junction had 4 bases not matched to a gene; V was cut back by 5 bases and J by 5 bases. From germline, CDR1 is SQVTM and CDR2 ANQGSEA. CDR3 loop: CSVRGRKETQYF. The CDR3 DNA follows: TGCAGCGTTCGCGGGAGGAAGGAGACCCAGTACTTC.

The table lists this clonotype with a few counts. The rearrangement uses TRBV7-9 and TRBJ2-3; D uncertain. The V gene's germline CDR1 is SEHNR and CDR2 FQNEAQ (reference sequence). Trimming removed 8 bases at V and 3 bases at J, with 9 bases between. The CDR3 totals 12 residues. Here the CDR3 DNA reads TGTGCCAGCCGACTGGGAACAGATACGCAGTATTTT. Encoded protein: CASRLGTDTQYF. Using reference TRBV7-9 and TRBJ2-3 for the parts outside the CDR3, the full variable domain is DTGVSQNPRHKITKRGQNVTFRCDPISEHNRLYWYRQTLGQGPEFLTYFQNEAQLEKSRLLSDRFSAERPKGSFSTLEIQRTEQGDSAMYLCASRLGTDTQYFGPGTRLTVL.

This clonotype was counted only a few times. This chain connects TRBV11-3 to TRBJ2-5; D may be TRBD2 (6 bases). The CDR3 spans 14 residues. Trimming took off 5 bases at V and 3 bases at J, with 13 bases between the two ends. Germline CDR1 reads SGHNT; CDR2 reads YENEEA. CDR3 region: CASSPLTGEETQYF. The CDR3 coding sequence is TGTGCCAGCAGCCCCCTGACGGGGGAAGAGACCCAGTACTTC.

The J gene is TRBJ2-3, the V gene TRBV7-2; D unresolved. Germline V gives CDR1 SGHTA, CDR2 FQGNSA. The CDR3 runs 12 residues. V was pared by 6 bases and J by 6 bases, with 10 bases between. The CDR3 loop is CASSTRRDTQYF. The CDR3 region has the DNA TGTGCCAGCAGTACCCGCCGGGATACGCAGTATTTT.

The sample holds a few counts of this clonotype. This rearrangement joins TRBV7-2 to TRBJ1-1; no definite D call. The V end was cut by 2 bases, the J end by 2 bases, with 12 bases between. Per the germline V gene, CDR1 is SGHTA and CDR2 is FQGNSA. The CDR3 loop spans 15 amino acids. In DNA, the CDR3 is TGTGCCAGCAGCTTAATCATGGGGAGAAACACTGAAGCTTTCTTT. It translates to CASSLIMGRNTEAFF.

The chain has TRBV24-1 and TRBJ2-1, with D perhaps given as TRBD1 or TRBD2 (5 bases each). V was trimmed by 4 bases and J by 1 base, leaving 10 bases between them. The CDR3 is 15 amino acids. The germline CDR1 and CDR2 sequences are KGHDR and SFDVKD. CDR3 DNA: TGTGCCACCAGTGAGGGGACGGAATCCTACAATGAGCAGTTCTTC. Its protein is CATSEGTESYNEQFF.

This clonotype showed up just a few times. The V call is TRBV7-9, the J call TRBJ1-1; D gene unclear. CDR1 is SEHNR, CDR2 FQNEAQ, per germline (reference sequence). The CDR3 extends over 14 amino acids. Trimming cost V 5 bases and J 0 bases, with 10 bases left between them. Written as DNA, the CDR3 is TGTGCCAGCAGCACCGGCTTCATGAACACTGAAGCTTTCTTT. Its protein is CASSTGFMNTEAFF.

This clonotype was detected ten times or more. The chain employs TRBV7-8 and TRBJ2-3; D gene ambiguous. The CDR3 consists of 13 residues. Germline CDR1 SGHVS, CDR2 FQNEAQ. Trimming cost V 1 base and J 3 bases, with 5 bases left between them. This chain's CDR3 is CASSLVHTDTQYF. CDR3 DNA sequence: TGTGCCAGCAGCTTAGTCCATACAGATACGCAGTATTTT.

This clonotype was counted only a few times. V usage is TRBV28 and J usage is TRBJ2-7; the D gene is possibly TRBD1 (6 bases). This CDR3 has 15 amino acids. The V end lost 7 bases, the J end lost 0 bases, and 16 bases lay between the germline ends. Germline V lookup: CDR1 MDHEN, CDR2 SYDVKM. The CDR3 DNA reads TGTGCCAGCACCCCCTTTCACAGGGACTCCTACGAGCAGTACTTC. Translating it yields CASTPFHRDSYEQYF.

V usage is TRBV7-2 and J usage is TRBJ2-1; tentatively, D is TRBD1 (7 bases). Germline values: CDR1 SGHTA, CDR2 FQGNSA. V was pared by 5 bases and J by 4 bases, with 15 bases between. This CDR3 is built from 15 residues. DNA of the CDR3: TGTGCCAGCAGCGGGGAGGCAGGGGGGTACAATGAGCAGTTCTTC. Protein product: CASSGEAGGYNEQFF.